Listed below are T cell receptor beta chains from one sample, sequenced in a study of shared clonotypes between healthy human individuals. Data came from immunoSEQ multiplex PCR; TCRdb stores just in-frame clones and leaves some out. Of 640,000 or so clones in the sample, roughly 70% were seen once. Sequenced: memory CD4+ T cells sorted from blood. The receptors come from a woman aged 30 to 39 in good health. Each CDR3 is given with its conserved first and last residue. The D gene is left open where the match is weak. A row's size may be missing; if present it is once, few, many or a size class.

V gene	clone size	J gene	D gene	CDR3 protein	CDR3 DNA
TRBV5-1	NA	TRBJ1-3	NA	CASSFQTGLGNTIYF	TGCGCCAGCAGCTTCCAAACAGGTCTAGGAAACACCATATATTTT
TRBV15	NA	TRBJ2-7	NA	CATSLTTDREQYF	TGTGCCACCAGCTTGACGACAGATCGGGAGCAGTACTTC
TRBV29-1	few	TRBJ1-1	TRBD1	CSVGQGSTEAFF	TGCAGCGTTGGACAGGGGAGCACTGAAGCTTTCTTT
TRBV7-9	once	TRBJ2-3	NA	CASSFYRSQADTQYF	TGTGCCAGCAGCTTCTACAGGTCGCAGGCAGATACGCAGTATTTT
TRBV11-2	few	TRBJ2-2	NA	CASSLARSTGELFF	TGTGCCAGCAGCTTAGCCAGATCAACCGGGGAGCTGTTTTTT
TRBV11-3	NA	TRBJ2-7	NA	CASSLERGPYEQYF	TGTGCCAGCAGCTTAGAAAGGGGCCCCTACGAGCAGTACTTC
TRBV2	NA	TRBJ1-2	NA	CASSDSGRSYGYTF	TGTGCCAGCAGTGACTCAGGACGGAGCTATGGCTACACCTTC
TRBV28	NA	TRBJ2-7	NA	CASSTSHPYYEQYF	TGTGCCAGCAGTACTTCCCACCCCTACTACGAGCAGTACTTC
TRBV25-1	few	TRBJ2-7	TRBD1	CASSGNTPGQGFYEQYF	TGTGCCAGCAGTGGCAACACTCCGGGACAGGGGTTTTACGAGCAGTACTTC
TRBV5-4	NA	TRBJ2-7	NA	CASSWNGARTYEQYF	TGTGCCAGCAGCTGGAATGGGGCGAGAACCTACGAGCAGTACTTC
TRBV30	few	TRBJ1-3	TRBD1	CAWGTGGNTIYF	TGTGCCTGGGGGACAGGAGGAAACACCATATATTTT
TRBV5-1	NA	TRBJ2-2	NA	CASSLAVGLGTGELFF	TGCGCCAGCAGCTTGGCCGTGGGGCTCGGCACCGGGGAGCTGTTTTTT
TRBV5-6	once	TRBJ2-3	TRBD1	CASRDRGPVTQYF	TGTGCCAGCAGGGACAGGGGGCCGGTTACGCAGTATTTT
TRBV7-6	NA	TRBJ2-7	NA	CASSPARVAYEQYF	TGTGCCAGCAGTCCCGCGAGGGTTGCCTACGAGCAGTACTTC
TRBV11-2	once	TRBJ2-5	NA	CASRQGTETQYF	TGTGCCAGCAGGCAGGGAACGGAGACCCAGTACTTC
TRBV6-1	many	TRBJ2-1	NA	CASKRGDEQFF	TGTGCCAGCAAAAGGGGTGATGAGCAGTTCTTC
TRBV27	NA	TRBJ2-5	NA	CASSVTGRETQYF	TGTGCCAGCAGTGTAACAGGGAGAGAGACCCAGTACTTC
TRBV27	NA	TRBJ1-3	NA	CASSLFPGNSGNTIYF	TGTGCCAGCAGTTTATTCCCAGGGAACTCTGGAAACACCATATATTTT
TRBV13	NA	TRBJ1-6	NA	CASSRGGGDNSPLHF	TGTGCCAGCAGCCGGGGTGGGGGCGACAATTCACCCCTCCACTTT
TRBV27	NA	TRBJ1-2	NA	CASMPRSRGITNYGYTF	TGTGCCAGCATGCCACGAAGTCGCGGCATAACCAACTATGGCTACACCTTC
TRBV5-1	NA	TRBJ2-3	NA	CASSLWGEVGDTQYF	TGCGCCAGCAGCTTGTGGGGGGAGGTAGGAGATACGCAGTATTTT
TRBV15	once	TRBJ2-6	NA	CATGGERGGANVLTF	TGTGCCACCGGAGGGGAGAGGGGTGGGGCCAACGTCCTGACTTTC
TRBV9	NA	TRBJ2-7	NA	CASSVSWGNEQYF	TGTGCCAGCAGCGTATCCTGGGGAAACGAGCAGTACTTC
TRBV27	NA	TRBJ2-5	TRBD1	CASSKDRDGSVGTQYF	TGTGCCAGCAGTAAGGACAGGGACGGGTCTGTGGGGACCCAGTACTTC
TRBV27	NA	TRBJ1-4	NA	CASSFGSKDRLFF	TGTGCCAGCAGTTTCGGGTCGAAGGATAGACTGTTTTTT
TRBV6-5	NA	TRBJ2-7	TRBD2	CATSGGGAYEQYF	TGTGCCACCAGTGGGGGAGGGGCCTACGAGCAGTACTTC
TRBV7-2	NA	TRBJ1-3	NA	CASSLDLTAGGNTIYF	TGTGCCAGCAGCTTAGACCTCACCGCTGGAGGAAACACCATATATTTT
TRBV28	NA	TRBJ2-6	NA	CASSFSGANVLTF	TGTGCCAGCAGTTTCTCTGGGGCCAACGTCCTGACTTTC
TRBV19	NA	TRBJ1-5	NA	CASSSEGQPQHF	TGTGCCAGTAGTTCGGAAGGGCAGCCCCAGCATTTT
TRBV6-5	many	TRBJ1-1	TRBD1	CASRPDRGLSEAFF	TGTGCCAGCAGACCAGACAGGGGGCTATCTGAAGCTTTCTTT
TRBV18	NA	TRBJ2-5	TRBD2	CASSRGTSGSGGQETQYF	TGTGCCAGCTCACGCGGGACTAGCGGGAGTGGGGGCCAAGAGACCCAGTACTTC
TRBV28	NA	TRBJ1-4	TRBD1	CASRSPGQVHEKLFF	TGTGCCAGCAGATCCCCGGGACAGGTCCATGAAAAACTGTTTTTT
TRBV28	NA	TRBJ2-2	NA	CASSLSIGSGGDTGELFF	TGTGCCAGCAGTTTATCAATCGGGAGCGGTGGAGACACCGGGGAGCTGTTTTTT
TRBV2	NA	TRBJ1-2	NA	CASREPDRFYGYTF	TGTGCCAGCAGGGAACCCGACAGGTTCTATGGCTACACCTTC
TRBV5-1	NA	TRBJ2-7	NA	CASSLAQPYEQYF	TGCGCCAGCAGCTTGGCTCAGCCCTACGAGCAGTACTTC
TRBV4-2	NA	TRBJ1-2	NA	CASSQATQNYGYTF	TGTGCCAGCAGCCAAGCGACCCAGAACTATGGCTACACCTTC
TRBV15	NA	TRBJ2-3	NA	CATRGGRNPDTQYF	TGTGCCACCAGGGGGGGGCGGAATCCAGATACGCAGTATTTT
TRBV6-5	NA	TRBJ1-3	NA	CASSDFSGNTIYF	TGTGCCAGCAGCGACTTCTCTGGAAACACCATATATTTT
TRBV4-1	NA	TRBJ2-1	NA	CASSQTPGARDEQFF	TGCGCCAGCAGCCAGACACCCGGGGCGCGCGATGAGCAGTTCTTC
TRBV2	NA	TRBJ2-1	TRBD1	CASSRDRGSGWSSYNEQFF	TGTGCCAGCAGCAGGGACAGGGGATCCGGGTGGAGCTCCTACAATGAGCAGTTCTTC
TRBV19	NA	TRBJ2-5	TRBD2	CASSRLAGAPETQYF	TGTGCCAGTAGTAGACTAGCGGGAGCTCCCGAGACCCAGTACTTC
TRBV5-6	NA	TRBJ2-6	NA	CASSFPSGANVLTF	TGTGCCAGCAGCTTCCCCTCTGGGGCCAACGTCCTGACTTTC
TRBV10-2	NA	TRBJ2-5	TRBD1	CASRTGGGETQYF	TGCGCCAGCAGAACAGGGGGTGGAGAGACCCAGTACTTC
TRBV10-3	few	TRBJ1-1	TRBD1	CAISGGGSYTEAFF	TGTGCCATCTCAGGGGGCGGGTCATACACTGAAGCTTTCTTT
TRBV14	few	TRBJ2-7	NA	CASSQDRGEYEQYF	TGTGCCAGCAGCCAAGATAGGGGGGAGTACGAGCAGTACTTC